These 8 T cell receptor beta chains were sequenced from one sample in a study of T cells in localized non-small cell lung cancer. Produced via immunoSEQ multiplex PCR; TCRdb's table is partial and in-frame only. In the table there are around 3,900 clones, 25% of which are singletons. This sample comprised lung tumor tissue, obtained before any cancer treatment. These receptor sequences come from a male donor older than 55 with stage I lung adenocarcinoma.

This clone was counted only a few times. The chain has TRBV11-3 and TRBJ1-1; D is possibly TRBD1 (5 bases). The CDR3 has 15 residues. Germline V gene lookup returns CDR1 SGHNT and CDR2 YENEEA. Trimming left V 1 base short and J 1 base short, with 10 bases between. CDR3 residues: CASSLVVGGNTEAFF. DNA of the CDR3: TGTGCCAGCAGCTTAGTGGTTGGGGGGAACACTGAAGCTTTCTTT.

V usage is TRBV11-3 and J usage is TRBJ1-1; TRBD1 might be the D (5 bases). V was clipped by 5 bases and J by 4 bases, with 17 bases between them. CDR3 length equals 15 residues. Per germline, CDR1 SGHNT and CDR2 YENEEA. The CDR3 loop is CASSPSRGVGTEAFF. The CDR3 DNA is TGTGCCAGCAGCCCCTCGAGGGGCGTGGGCACTGAAGCTTTCTTT.

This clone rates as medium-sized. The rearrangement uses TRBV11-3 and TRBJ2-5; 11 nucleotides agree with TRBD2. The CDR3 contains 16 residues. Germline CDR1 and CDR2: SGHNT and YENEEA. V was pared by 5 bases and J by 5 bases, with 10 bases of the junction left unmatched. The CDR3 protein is CASSLRLAGRLETQYF. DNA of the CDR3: TGTGCCAGCAGCCTCCGACTAGCGGGGCGTCTGGAGACCCAGTACTTC.

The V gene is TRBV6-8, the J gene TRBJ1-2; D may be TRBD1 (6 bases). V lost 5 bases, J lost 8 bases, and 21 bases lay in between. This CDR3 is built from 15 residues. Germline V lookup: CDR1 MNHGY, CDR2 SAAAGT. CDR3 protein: CASSHDRLGRRGYTF. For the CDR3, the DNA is TGTGCCAGCAGTCACGACAGGTTGGGCCGCCGCGGCTACACCTTC.

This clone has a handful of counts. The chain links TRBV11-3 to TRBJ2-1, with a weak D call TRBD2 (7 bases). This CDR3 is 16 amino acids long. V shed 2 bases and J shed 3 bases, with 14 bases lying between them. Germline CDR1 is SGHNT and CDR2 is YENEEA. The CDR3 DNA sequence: TGTGCCAGCAGCTTAACCGGGGGGCAACTCTACAATGAGCAGTTCTTC. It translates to CASSLTGGQLYNEQFF.

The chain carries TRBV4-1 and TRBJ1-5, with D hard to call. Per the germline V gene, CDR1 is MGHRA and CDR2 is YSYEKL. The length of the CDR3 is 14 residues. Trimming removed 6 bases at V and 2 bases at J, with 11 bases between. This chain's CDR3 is CASSFGRGNQPQHF. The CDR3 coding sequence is TGCGCCAGCAGTTTCGGGAGAGGCAATCAGCCCCAGCATTTT.

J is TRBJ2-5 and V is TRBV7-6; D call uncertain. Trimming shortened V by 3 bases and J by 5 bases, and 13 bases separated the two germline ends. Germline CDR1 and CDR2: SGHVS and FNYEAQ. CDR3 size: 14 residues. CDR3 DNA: TGTGCCAGCAGCTTGGCCCTTAAGGAGGAGACCCAGTACTTC. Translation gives CASSLALKEETQYF.

The CDR3 nucleotides read TGTGCCTGGGGGACAGGGGGCTCCTACGAGCAGTACTTC. Its translation is CAWGTGGSYEQYF. V and J are TRBV30 and TRBJ2-7, with 11 bases matching TRBD1. Germline loops: CDR1 GTSNPN, CDR2 SVGIG (reference sequence). Trimming cost V 5 bases and J 0 bases; bases outside gene matches: 0. The CDR3 extends over 13 amino acids.